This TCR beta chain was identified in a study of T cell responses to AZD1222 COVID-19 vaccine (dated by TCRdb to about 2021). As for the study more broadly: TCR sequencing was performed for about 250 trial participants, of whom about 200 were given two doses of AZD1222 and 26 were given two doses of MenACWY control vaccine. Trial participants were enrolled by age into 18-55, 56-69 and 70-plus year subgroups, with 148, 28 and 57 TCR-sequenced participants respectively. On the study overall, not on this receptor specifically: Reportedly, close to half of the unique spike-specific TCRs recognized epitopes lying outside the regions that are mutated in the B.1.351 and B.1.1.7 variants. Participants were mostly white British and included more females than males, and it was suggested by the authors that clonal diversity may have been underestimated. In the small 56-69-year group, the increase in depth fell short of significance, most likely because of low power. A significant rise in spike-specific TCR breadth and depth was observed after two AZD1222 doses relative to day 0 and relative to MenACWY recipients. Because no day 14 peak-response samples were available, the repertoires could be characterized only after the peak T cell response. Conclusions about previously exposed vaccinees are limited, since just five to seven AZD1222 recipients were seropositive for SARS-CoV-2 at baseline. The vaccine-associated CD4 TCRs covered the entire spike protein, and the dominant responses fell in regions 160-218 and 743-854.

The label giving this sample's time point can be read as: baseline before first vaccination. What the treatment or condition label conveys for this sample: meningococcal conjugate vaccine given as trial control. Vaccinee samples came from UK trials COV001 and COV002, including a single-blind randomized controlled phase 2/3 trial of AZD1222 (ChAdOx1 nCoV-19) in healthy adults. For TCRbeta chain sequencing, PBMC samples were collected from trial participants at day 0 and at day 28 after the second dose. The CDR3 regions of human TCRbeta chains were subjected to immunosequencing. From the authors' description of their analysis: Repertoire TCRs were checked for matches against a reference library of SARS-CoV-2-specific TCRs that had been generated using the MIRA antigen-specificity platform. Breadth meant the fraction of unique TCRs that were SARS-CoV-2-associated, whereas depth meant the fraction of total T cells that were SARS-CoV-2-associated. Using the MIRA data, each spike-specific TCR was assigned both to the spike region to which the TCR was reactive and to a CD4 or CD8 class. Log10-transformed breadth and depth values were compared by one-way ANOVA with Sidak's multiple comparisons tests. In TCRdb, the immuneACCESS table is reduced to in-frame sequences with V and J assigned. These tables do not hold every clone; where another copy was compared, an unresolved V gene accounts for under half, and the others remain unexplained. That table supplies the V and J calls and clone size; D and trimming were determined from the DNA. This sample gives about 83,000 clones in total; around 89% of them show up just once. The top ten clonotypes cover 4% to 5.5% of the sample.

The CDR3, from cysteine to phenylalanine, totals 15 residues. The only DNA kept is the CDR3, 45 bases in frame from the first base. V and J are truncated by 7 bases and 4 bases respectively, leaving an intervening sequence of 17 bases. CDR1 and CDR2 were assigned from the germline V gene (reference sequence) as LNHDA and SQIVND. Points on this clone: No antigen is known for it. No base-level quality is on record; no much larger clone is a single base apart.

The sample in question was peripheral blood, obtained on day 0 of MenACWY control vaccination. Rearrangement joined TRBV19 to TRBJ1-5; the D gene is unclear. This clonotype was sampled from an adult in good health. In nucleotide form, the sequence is TGTGCCAGTATGCACAGAACTTTCGTGAATCAGCCCCAGCATTTT. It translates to CASMHRTFVNQPQHF.